The 7 T cell receptor beta chains presented below share a single source sample, sequenced in a study of human T cells and chemical hapten exposure. Time point here: patch test 2, 6 weeks after DPC sensitization. Treatment specified: therapeutic diphenylcyclopropenone sensitization with weekly scalp DPC. One entry per CDR3 protein results from TCRdb running MiXCR on the RACE reads. The profile shows 350,000 to 400,000 distinct CDR3 sequences, around 6% of them singletons. This sample comprised whole blood, obtained in connection with sensitization to the hapten diphenylcyclopropenone (DPC). These receptors came from a woman aged 18-29 years with alopecia areata. Some clones in this sample may be carry-over from other donors' samples.

This clonotype was recorded many times. This chain links TRBV6-5 with TRBJ1-4; a possible D gene is TRBD1 (5 bases). Trimming shortened V by 2 bases and J by 4 bases, and 11 bases separated the two germline ends. There are 15 residues in the CDR3. Germline loops: CDR1 MNHEY, CDR2 SVGAGI. DNA of the CDR3: TGTGCCAGCAGTTACGTCAGGGATGGTAATGAAAAACTGTTTTTT. Protein: CASSYVRDGNEKLFF.

About this clonotype: A much bigger clone sits one base away, suggesting this may be a read error. This chain joins TRBV12-3 or TRBV12-4 and TRBJ1-6; no clear D gene. CDR3 length: 14 residues. The ends were cut back, 4 bases at V and 8 bases at J, with 12 bases in the middle. The CDR3 bases are TGTGCCAGCAGTTCCCAAGCCTTTTATTCACCCCTCCACTTT. Translation: CASSSQAFYSPLHF.

The sample holds a few counts of this clonotype. The J gene is TRBJ1-1, the V gene TRBV20-1; TRBD1 matches at 8 bases. Germline lookup yields CDR1 DFQATT and CDR2 SNEGSKA (reference sequence). V was clipped by 2 bases and J by 2 bases; unmatched bases: 4. The CDR3 sequence is 14 residues long. The CDR3 DNA follows: TGCAGTGCTAGACCTGGACAGGGCAACACTGAAGCTTTCTTT. Residues: CSARPGQGNTEAFF.

The chain links TRBV6-2 or TRBV6-3 to TRBJ1-6; 7 bases are shared with TRBD1. The CDR3 loop spans 14 amino acids. CDR1 is MNHEY and CDR2 is SVGEGT in the germline V gene. The junction had 5 bases not matched to a gene; V was cut back by 5 bases and J by 7 bases. CDR3 DNA sequence: TGTGCCAGCAGTCGGCAGGGGGAAAATTCACCCCTCCACTTT. Its protein product is CASSRQGENSPLHF.

The CDR3: CASSQDPSRPFF. CDR3 in DNA: TGTGCCAGCAGCCAAGACCCCTCACGGCCTTTCTTC. The chain carries TRBV3-1 and TRBJ2-1; no reliable D call. The germline V gene encodes CDR1 LGHDT and CDR2 YNNKEL (reference sequence). The CDR3 spans 12 residues. V was trimmed by 0 bases and J by 16 bases, leaving 13 bases between them.

The V gene is TRBV7-9, the J gene TRBJ1-1; D gene unclear. CDR1 is SEHNR, CDR2 FQNEAQ, per germline (reference sequence). The CDR3 spans 16 residues. Trimming stripped 5 bases from V and 0 bases from J, with 16 bases between. The CDR3 bases are TGTGCCAGCAGCGGGCCAGCCGTTGGTATGAACACTGAAGCTTTCTTT. Its protein product is CASSGPAVGMNTEAFF.

This clonotype came up a few times. This chain links TRBV12-3 or TRBV12-4 with TRBJ1-2, with 7 bases lining up with TRBD1. This CDR3 contains 13 residues. J was trimmed by 5 bases and V by 6 bases; bases with no gene match: 6. The CDR3 is CASRAGTEYGYTF. The CDR3 DNA follows: TGTGCCAGCAGGGCCGGGACAGAGTATGGCTACACCTTC.